This entry lists 14 T cell receptor beta chains sequenced from one sample in a study of control samples from healthy donors and cancer patients (dated by TCRdb to the early 2020s). Libraries came from the immunoSEQ multiplex PCR assay. TCRdb limited this immuneACCESS table to in-frame rearrangements with V and J called. A share of clones is missing; checked studies link under half to unresolved V genes, and the rest is unexplained. In all, the sample holds approximately 100,000 clones, and roughly four fifths of those were seen once. The ten most abundant clones make up 1.5% to 2.5% of the sample. The sample taken for sequencing was blood. These receptors all stem from a man in his fifties or sixties in good health.

Concerning this clone: Its ends do not fully match the called genes, so a read error is possible. The rearrangement links TRBV7-3 to TRBJ2-3, with TRBD2 matching over 12 bases. The CDR3 totals 16 residues. Germline values: CDR1 SGHTA, CDR2 FQGTGA. For the CDR3, the DNA is TGTGCCAGCAGCTTAGGCCTAGCGGGGGGGACAGGTACGCAGTATTTT. Translating it yields CASSLGLAGGTGTQYF.

V is TRBV2 and J is TRBJ2-1; the D is unclear. V lost 4 bases, J lost 5 bases, and 12 bases lay in between. The CDR3 covers 14 residues. CDR1 and CDR2 (germline): SNHLY, FYNNEI. CDR3 DNA sequence: TGTGCCAGCAGTGTCCGGACCAGAAACAATGAGCAGTTCTTC. This codes for CASSVRTRNNEQFF.

The J gene is TRBJ2-3, the V gene TRBV6-1; TRBD1 agrees at 9 bases. V trimming: 1 base; J trimming: 3 bases; junction bases outside the gene matches: 2. The CDR3 extends over 15 amino acids. Germline V gene data show CDR1 as MNHNS and CDR2 as SASEGT. CDR3 amino acids: CASSEDRGQTDTQYF. CDR3 in DNA: TGTGCCAGCAGTGAAGACAGGGGGCAAACAGATACGCAGTATTTT.

The J gene is TRBJ2-7, the V gene TRBV28; TRBD2 might be the D (5 bases). Germline V gene data show CDR1 as MDHEN and CDR2 as SYDVKM. V dropped 5 bases and J dropped 0 bases, with 26 bases sitting between them. The CDR3 runs 19 residues. CDR3 sequence reads: CASSPNSLYVRASSYEQYF. The CDR3 DNA reads TGTGCCAGCAGTCCCAATTCCCTCTATGTGCGGGCAAGCTCCTACGAGCAGTACTTC. The whole variable domain, filled in from reference TRBV28 and TRBJ2-7, reads DVKVTQSSRYLVKRTGEKVFLECVQDMDHENMFWYRQDPGLGLRLIYFSYDVKMKEKGDIPEGYSVSREKKERFSLILESASTNQTSMYLCASSPNSLYVRASSYEQYFGPGTRLTVT.

This chain joins TRBV4-1 and TRBJ2-1; 7 nucleotides match TRBD2. This CDR3 has 17 residues. The germline CDR1 and CDR2 sequences are MGHRA and YSYEKL. J gave up 5 bases and V 0 bases, and 10 bases lay outside the gene matches. The CDR3 DNA sequence: TGCGCCAGCAGCCAAGATTCCGGACGAGCGGGAAACAATGAGCAGTTCTTC. It translates to CASSQDSGRAGNNEQFF.

In this sample, this clone turned up once. V and J are TRBV7-9 and TRBJ2-7; the D is unclear. The germline CDR1 and CDR2 sequences are SEHNR and FQNEAQ (reference sequence). V was cut by 1 base and J by 7 bases, with 11 bases left in between. This CDR3 has 13 residues. The DNA of the CDR3 is TGTGCCAGCAGCTTAGTGGTCGGAGAGGAGCAGTACTTC. Translated, it gives CASSLVVGEEQYF.

This chain uses TRBV11-2 with TRBJ1-2, with D possibly TRBD1 on 6 matching bases. V lost 5 bases to trimming and J lost 4 bases, with 11 bases between them. Germline values: CDR1 SGHAT, CDR2 FQNNGV. This CDR3 is built from 13 residues. The CDR3 DNA reads as TGTGCCAGCAGCAAAGGACAGAGCTATGGCTACACCTTC. Translation gives CASSKGQSYGYTF.

The gene calls are TRBV7-6 and TRBJ1-1; tentatively, D is TRBD1 (6 bases). This CDR3 is 14 amino acids long. V lost 5 bases, J lost 3 bases, and 13 bases lay in between. CDR1 and CDR2 (germline): SGHVS, FNYEAQ. The CDR3 loop reads CASSPTGFHTEAFF. CDR3 in DNA: TGTGCCAGCAGCCCCACAGGGTTTCACACTGAAGCTTTCTTT.

The chain combines TRBV7-3 with TRBJ1-1, with a weak D call TRBD1 (5 bases). The CDR3 is made up of 13 amino acids. The germline gives CDR1 SGHTA, CDR2 FQGTGA. The ends were cut back, 4 bases at V and 1 base at J, with 7 bases in the middle. The CDR3 coding sequence is TGTGCCAGCAGCTCACAGGAGAACACTGAAGCTTTCTTT. It codes for CASSSQENTEAFF.

CDR3 sequence reads: CASSLWGRGTGELFF. CDR3 in DNA: TGTGCCAGCAGTTTATGGGGCAGGGGAACCGGGGAGCTGTTTTTT. The V call is TRBV28, the J call TRBJ2-2, with D possibly TRBD1 on 6 matching bases. The CDR3 has 15 amino acids. Deletions cut 0 bases from V and 5 bases from J, with 10 bases between. CDR1 is MDHEN, CDR2 SYDVKM, per germline.

The CDR3 loop reads CASSPGVGPEAFF. CDR3 DNA: TGTGCCAGCTCACCTGGGGTTGGCCCTGAAGCTTTCTTT. This chain uses TRBV18 with TRBJ1-1; D unclear. Germline assignment: CDR1 KGHSH and CDR2 LQKENI. The CDR3 has 13 residues. V lost 3 bases and J lost 6, with 11 bases in between.

The V call is TRBV5-5, the J call TRBJ2-7; TRBD1 is a possible D gene (6 bases). This CDR3 spans 15 amino acids. The V end was cut by 2 bases, the J end by 6 bases, with 18 bases between. CDR1 and CDR2 from the germline V gene are SGHKS and YYEKEE (reference sequence). The CDR3 nucleotides are TGTGCCAGCAGCTTAGGGGACAATCGTCCCTCCGAGCAGTACTTC. It encodes CASSLGDNRPSEQYF.

The chain links TRBV27 to TRBJ1-1, with D unresolved. The CDR3 is 11 residues long. V was trimmed by 6 bases and J by 1 base, leaving 3 bases between them. Per the germline V gene, CDR1 is MNHEY and CDR2 is SMNVEV (reference sequence). The CDR3 reads CASSKNTEAFF. CDR3 DNA: TGTGCCAGCAGCAAGAACACTGAAGCTTTCTTT.

J is TRBJ2-1 and V is TRBV11-2; the D is unclear. The CDR3 has 16 residues. The germline CDR1 and CDR2 sequences are SGHAT and FQNNGV. V lost 0 bases to trimming and J lost 2 bases, with 11 bases between them. The CDR3 DNA follows: TGTGCCAGCAGCTTAGATGTAGGGTCGACCTACAATGAGCAGTTCTTC. This translates into CASSLDVGSTYNEQFF.